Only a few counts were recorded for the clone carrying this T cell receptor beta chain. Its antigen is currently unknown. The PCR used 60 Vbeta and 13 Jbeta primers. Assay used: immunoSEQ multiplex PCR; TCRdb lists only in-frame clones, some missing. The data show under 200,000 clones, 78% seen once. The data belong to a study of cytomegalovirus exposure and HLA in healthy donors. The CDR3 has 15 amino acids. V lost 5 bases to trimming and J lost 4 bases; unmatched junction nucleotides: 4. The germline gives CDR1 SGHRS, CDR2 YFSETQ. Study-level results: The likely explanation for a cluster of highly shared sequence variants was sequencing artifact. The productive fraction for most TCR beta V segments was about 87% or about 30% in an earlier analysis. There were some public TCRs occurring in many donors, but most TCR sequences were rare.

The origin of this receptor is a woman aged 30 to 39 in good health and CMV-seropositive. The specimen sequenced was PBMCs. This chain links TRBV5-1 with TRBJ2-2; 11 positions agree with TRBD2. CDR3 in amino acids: CASSYSGGATGELFF. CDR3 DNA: TGCGCCAGCAGTTATAGCGGGGGGGCCACCGGGGAGCTGTTTTTT.